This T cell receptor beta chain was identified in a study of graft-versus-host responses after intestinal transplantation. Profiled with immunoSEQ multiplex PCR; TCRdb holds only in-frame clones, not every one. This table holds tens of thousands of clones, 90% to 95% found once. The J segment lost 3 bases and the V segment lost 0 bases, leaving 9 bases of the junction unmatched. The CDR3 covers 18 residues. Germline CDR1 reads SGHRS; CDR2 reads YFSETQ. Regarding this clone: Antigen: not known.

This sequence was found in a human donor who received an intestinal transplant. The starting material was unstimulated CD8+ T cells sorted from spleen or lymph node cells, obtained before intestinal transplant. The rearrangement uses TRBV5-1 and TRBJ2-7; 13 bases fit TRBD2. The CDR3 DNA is TGCGCCAGCAGCTTGGCCTCAGGACTAGCGGGGGAGAACTACGAGCAGTACTTC. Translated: CASSLASGLAGENYEQYF.